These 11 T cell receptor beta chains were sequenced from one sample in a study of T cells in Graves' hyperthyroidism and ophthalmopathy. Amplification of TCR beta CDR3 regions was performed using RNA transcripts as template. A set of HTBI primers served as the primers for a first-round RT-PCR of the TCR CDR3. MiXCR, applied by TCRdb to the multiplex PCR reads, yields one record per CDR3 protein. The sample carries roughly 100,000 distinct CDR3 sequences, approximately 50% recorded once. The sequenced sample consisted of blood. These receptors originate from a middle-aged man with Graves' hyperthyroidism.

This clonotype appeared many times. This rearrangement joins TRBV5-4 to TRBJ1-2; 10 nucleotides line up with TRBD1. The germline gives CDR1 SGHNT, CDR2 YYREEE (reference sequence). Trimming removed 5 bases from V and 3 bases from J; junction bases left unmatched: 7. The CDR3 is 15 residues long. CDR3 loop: CASRGGTGAYYGYTF. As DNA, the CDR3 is TGTGCCAGCAGGGGGGGGACAGGGGCCTACTATGGCTACACCTTC.

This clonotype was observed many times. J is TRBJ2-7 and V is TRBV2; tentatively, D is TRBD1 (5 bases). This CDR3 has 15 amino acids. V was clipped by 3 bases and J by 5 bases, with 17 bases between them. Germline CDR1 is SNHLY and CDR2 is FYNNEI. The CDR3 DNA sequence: TGTGCCAGCAGTGAGCAAGGTCTCCAGGGCAACGAGCAGTACTTC. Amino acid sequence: CASSEQGLQGNEQYF.

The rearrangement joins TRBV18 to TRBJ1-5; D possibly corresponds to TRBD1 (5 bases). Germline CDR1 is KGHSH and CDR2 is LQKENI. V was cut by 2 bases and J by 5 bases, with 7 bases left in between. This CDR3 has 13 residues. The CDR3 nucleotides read TGTGCCAGCTCACCAGGGGGTGATCAGCCCCAGCATTTT. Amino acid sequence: CASSPGGDQPQHF.

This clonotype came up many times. The CDR3, as DNA: TGTGCCAGCAGCTTCACCGGACAGATGAACACTGAAGCTTTCTTT. Translation gives CASSFTGQMNTEAFF. The chain carries TRBV5-4 and TRBJ1-1; possible D gene TRBD1, 6 bases. This CDR3 has 15 amino acids. V dropped 2 bases and J dropped 0 bases, with 11 bases sitting between them. CDR1 is SGHNT and CDR2 is YYREEE in the germline V gene (reference sequence).

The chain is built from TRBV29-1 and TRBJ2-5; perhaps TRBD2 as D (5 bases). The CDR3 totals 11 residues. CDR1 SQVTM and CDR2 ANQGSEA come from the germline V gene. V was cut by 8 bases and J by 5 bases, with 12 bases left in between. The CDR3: CSLRPGETQYF. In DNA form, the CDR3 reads TGCAGCTTAAGGCCGGGGGAGACCCAGTACTTC.

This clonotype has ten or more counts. The CDR3 here is CASHTGVTYTEAFF. The CDR3 region has the DNA TGCGCCAGCCACACTGGGGTTACTTACACTGAAGCTTTCTTT. The V call is TRBV10-2, the J call TRBJ1-1; no firm D call. Germline CDR1 reads WSHSY; CDR2 reads SAAADI. The CDR3 is made up of 14 amino acids. V dropped 8 bases and J dropped 3 bases, with 16 bases sitting between them.

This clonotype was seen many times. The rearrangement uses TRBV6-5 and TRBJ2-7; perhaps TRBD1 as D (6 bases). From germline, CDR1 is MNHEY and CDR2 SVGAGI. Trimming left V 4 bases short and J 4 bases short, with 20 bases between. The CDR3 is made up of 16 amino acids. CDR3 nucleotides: TGTGCCAGCAGTTGGAGACAGGAGTTACCTTTATACGAGCAGTACTTC. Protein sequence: CASSWRQELPLYEQYF.

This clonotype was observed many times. The DNA of the CDR3 is TGCAGCGGTTTAGTGGGATTTGGCAATGAGCAGTTCTTC. Residues: CSGLVGFGNEQFF. The chain uses TRBV29-1 and TRBJ2-1; D call uncertain. The CDR3 has 13 residues. Germline V gives CDR1 SQVTM, CDR2 ANQGSEA. V dropped 7 bases and J dropped 6 bases, with 16 bases sitting between them.

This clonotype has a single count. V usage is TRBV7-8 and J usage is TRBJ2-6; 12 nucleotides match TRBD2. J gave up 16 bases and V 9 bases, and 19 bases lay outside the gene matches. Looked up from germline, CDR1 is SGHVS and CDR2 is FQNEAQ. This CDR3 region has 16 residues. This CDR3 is CASGTSGQANTGELTF. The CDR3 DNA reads TGTGCCAGTGGGACTAGCGGGCAGGCGAACACCGGGGAGCTGACTTTC.

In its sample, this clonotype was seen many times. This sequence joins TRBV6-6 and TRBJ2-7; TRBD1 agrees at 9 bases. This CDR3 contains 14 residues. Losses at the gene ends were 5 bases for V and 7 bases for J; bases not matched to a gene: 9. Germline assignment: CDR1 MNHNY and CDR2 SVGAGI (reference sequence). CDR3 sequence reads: CASSARDRVGEQYF. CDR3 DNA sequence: TGTGCCAGCAGTGCCCGGGACAGGGTGGGGGAGCAGTACTTC.

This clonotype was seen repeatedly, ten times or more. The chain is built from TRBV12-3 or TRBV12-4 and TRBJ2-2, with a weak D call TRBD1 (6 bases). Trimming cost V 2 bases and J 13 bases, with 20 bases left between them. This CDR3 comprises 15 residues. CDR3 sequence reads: CASSLSQGRGWLLFF. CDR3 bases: TGTGCCAGCAGTTTAAGTCAGGGGCGAGGATGGTTGCTGTTTTTT.